This record covers a single T cell receptor beta chain. These data originate in a study of regulatory T cells in long-lasting Graves disease. The TCR beta library used iRepertoire HTBI primers with Arm-PCR amplification of CDR3. Authors' processing steps: Analysis of the samples identified 60 to 75 TRBV and 15 or so TRBJ segments. TCRdb analysed the multiplex PCR reads with MiXCR anew, one entry per CDR3 protein. These V and J calls derive from TCRdb rather than the authors' analysis. The sample shows about 440,000 distinct CDR3 sequences, 15% of them seen only once. CDR1 is SGHTA and CDR2 is FQGNSA in the germline V gene. This CDR3 region has 15 residues. Trimming left V 1 base short and J 4 bases short, with 13 bases between. Time point indicated: newly diagnosed GD, antithyroid drugs for less than 3 months. From RNA extracted from PBMCs, the TCR library was made. Another study also made use of these data, one on T cells in Graves' hyperthyroidism and ophthalmopathy.

The sequencing used peripheral blood mononuclear cells (PBMCs), collected at new diagnosis, from a patient treated with antithyroid drugs. The V call is TRBV7-2, the J call TRBJ2-5; D call uncertain. The sequence was obtained from a woman younger than 45 with Graves disease. Written as DNA, the CDR3 is TGTGCCAGCAGCTTAGTTAATCCCCCGCGAGAGACCCAGTACTTC. Amino acids: CASSLVNPPRETQYF.